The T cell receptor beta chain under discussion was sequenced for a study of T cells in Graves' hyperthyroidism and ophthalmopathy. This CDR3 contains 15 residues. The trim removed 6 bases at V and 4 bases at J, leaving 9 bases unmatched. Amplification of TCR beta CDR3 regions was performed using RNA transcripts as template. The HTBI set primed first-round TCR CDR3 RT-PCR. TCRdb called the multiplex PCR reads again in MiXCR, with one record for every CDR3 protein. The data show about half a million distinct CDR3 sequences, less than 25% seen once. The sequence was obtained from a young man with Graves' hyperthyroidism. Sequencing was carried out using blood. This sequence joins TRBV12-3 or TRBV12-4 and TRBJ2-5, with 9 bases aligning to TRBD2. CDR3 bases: TGTGCCAGCAGGCCGACCGGGACTAGCACAGAGACCCAGTACTTC. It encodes CASRPTGTSTETQYF.